In its sample, the clone carrying this TCR beta chain was seen a few times. This sample is drawn from a study of molecular identifiers for immune sequencing clone quantification. MiXCR was run by TCRdb on the PCR reads, yielding one entry per CDR3 protein. This sample has about 320,000 distinct CDR3 sequences; around a fifth occur once, and the top ten carry more than 0.8%. The CDR3 runs to 16 residues. Trimming took 1 base from V and 3 from J, leaving 16 bases between them. The germline gives CDR1 LNHDA, CDR2 SQIVND (reference sequence). The source material was naive CD8+ T cells from blood, with Jurkat cell RNA spiked in. Subset indicated: FACS-sorted CD8+CD4-CCR7+CD45RA+ naive T cells. The chain uses TRBV19 and TRBJ2-7; no firm D call. This sequence was found in a human donor in good health. Some libraries in this study had Jurkat cell RNA spiked in. CDR3: CASSIVGGVPFYEQYF. The CDR3 DNA sequence: TGTGCCAGTAGTATAGTTGGCGGAGTCCCATTCTACGAGCAGTACTTC.